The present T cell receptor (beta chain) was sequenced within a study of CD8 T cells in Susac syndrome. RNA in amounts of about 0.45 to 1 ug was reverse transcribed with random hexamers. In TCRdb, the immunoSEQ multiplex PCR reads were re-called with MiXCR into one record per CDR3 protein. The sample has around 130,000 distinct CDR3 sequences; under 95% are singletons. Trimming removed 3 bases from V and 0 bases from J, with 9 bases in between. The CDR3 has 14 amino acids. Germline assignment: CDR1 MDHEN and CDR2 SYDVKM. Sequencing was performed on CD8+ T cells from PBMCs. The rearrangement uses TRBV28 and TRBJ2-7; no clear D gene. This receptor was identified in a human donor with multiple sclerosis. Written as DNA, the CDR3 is TGTGCCAGCAGTTTTAACAGAAACTCCTACGAGCAGTACTTC. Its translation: CASSFNRNSYEQYF.